This T cell receptor beta chain appears in the sequencing data of a study of response to subunit inactivated influenza vaccine. This clonotype was seen more than once but under ten times. Its antigen is currently unknown. CDR1 is LGHNA, CDR2 YNFKEQ, per germline. This CDR3 comprises 17 residues. Trimming cost V 3 bases and J 5 bases; bases outside gene matches: 12. TCRdb analysed the RT-PCR reads with MiXCR anew, one entry per CDR3 protein. This table holds more than 600,000 distinct CDR3 sequences, around a sixth found once. Findings and caveats of the study: The authors put forward the suggestion that each seasonal influenza vaccination may bring in only a limited number of new T cells.

The source is a man in his forties or fifties who received an inactivated influenza vaccine. The specimen comprised PBMCs from blood, sampled about 5 days after vaccination. The chain links TRBV4-2 to TRBJ2-5; 10 bases map to TRBD2. The CDR3 region has the DNA TGTGCCAGCAGCCAGGGGGGACTAGCGACAAACGGGGAGACCCAGTACTTC. Amino acid sequence: CASSQGGLATNGETQYF.